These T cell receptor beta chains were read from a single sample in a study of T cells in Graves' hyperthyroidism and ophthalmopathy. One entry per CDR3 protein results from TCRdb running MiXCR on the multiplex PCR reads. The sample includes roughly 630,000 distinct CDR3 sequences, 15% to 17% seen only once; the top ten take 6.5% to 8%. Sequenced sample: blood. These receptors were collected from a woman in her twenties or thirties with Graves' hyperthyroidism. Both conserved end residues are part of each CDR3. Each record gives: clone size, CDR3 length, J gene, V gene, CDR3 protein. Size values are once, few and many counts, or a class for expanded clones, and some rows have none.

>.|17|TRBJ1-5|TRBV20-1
CSARDRGRTGIWQPRHF
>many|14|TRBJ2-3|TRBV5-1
CASSLVVGADTQYF
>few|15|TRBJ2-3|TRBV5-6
CASSFVSGGPGTQYF
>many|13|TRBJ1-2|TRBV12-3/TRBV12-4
CASSQRTGNGYTF
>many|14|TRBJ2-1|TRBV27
CASSRLAERNEQFF
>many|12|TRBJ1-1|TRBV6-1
CASRETGREAFF
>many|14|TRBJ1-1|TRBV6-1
CASRLPSGNTEAFF
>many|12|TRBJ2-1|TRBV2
CASSNAGEEQFF
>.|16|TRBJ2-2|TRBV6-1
CASSERDRSYTGELFF
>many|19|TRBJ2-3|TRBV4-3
CASSQLLASTLPHTDTQYF
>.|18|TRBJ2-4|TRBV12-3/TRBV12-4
CASSLRLALQLTKNIQYF
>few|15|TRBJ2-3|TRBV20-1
CSADGLAGYTDTQYF
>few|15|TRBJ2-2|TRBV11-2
CASSLKSQHTGELFF
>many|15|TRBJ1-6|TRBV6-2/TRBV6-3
CASSFGPRSSSPLHF
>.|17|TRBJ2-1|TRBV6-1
CASSPRLAGILYNEQFF
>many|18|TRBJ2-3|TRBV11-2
CASSLGHSGYASTDTQYF
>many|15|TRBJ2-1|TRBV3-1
CASGEAGTQYNEQFF
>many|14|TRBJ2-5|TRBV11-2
CASSASWAQETQYF
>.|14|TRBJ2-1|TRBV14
CASSQAYPGNEQFF
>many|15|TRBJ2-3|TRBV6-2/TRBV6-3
CASSYSNSGTDTQYF
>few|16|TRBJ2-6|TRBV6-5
CASSYSWGGGANVLTF
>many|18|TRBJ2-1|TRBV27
CASSLSSSGRWYGYEQFF
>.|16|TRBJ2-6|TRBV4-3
CASSDKGGSGANVLTF
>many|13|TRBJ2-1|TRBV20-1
CSARGNTYNEQFF
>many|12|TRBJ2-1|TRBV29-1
CSVDFHHNEQFF
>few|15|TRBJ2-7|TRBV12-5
CASGPQITLPYEQYF
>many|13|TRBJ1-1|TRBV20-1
CSAPGQGRAEAFF
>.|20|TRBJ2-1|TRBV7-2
CASSLAGDLGGRGSYNEQFF
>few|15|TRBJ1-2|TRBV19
CASSPPPGLRYGYTF
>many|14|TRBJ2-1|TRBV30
CAIGGLAGVYEQFF
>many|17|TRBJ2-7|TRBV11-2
CASSSHYLAGGPDEQYF
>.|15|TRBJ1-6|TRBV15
CAASRVGSHNSPLHF
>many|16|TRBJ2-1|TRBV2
CASSRRLSGENNEQFF
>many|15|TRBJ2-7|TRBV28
CASSLPSAYSYEQYF
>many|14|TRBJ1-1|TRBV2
CASNEQGMGTEAFF
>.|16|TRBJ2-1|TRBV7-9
CASSRLAGDTYNEQFF
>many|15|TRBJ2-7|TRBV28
CASSFGNSVSNEQYF
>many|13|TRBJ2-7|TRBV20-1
CSAIAGNSYEQYF
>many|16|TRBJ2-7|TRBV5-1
CASSLGSGGINYEQYF
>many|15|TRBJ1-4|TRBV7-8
CASSLNPGTNEKLFF